One and the same sample provided the 14 T cell receptor beta chains below, sequenced in a study of response to subunit inactivated influenza vaccine. TCRdb reprocessed the RT-PCR reads with MiXCR, giving one entry per CDR3 protein. This table holds around 710,000 distinct CDR3 sequences, approximately 15% found once. This specimen was PBMCs from blood, taken about 14 days before vaccination. These receptors originate from a man over 45 who received an inactivated influenza vaccine.

This chain uses TRBV29-1 with TRBJ2-1; 8 bases are shared with TRBD2. The V gene's germline CDR1 is SQVTM and CDR2 ANQGSEA. The CDR3 is 15 amino acids. Unmatched junction bases numbered 3, after V lost 0 bases and J lost 2 bases. CDR3 sequence (DNA): TGCAGCGTTGAAGATCTGCGGGAGGCCTACAATGAGCAGTTCTTC. It is translated as CSVEDLREAYNEQFF.

The table lists this clonotype with a few counts. The rearrangement uses TRBV3-1 and TRBJ1-5, with D perhaps TRBD1 (6 bases). With 0 bases removed from V and 6 bases from J, the gap between germline ends came to 9 bases. In germline, CDR1 is LGHDT, CDR2 YNNKEL (reference sequence). This CDR3 has 14 amino acids. In DNA, the CDR3 is TGTGCCAGCAGCCAAGAGAAGGGGGGTCAGCCCCAGCATTTT. Its translation is CASSQEKGGQPQHF. Combining the CDR3 with reference TRBV3-1 and TRBJ1-5 gives the whole variable domain DTAVSQTPKYLVTQMGNDKSIKCEQNLGHDTMYWYKQDSKKFLKIMFSYNNKELIINETVPNRFSPKSPDKAHLNLHINSLELGDSAVYFCASSQEKGGQPQHFGDGTRLSIL.

This clonotype was counted many times. The chain uses TRBV7-3 and TRBJ2-3; D not certain. The CDR3 has 15 residues. Trimming removed 2 bases at V and 6 bases at J, with 15 bases between. Germline CDR1 is SGHTA and CDR2 is FQGTGA. The CDR3 region is CASSLGFVVDDTQYF. As DNA, the CDR3 is TGTGCCAGCAGCTTAGGCTTTGTAGTGGACGATACGCAGTATTTT.

This clonotype was seen many times. The chain recombines TRBV29-1 with TRBJ1-4; TRBD1 aligns across 10 bases. With V trimmed by 4 bases and J by 7 bases, 9 bases remained unmatched. The germline V gene has CDR1 SQVTM and CDR2 ANQGSEA. The CDR3 sequence is 15 residues long. Here the CDR3 reads CSVGGTGAVGEKLFF. CDR3 nucleotides: TGCAGCGTTGGGGGGACAGGGGCGGTTGGTGAAAAACTGTTTTTT.

This clonotype showed up just a few times. The chain links TRBV24-1 to TRBJ2-1; D is perhaps TRBD1 (6 bases). Trimming removed 10 bases from V and 5 bases from J, with 14 bases in between. CDR1 and CDR2 (germline): KGHDR, SFDVKD. The CDR3 covers 13 residues. CDR3: CATSRGWDNEQFF. CDR3 DNA sequence: TGTGCCACAAGCAGGGGCTGGGACAATGAGCAGTTCTTC.

This clonotype was seen a handful of times. This chain uses TRBV20-1 with TRBJ2-1; 10 bases are a match to TRBD1. V trimming: 6 bases; J trimming: 4 bases; junction bases outside the gene matches: 9. The CDR3 runs to 15 residues. Germline values: CDR1 DFQATT, CDR2 SNEGSKA (reference sequence). The DNA for the CDR3 is TGCAGTGCGCGGACAGGGGGGGATAGATACAATGAGCAGTTCTTC. Amino acid sequence: CSARTGGDRYNEQFF.

The chain links TRBV11-2 to TRBJ2-5, with TRBD2 matching 16 bases. The germline V gene has CDR1 SGHAT and CDR2 FQNNGV. The CDR3 has 18 residues. J lost 5 bases, V lost 4 bases, and 10 bases had no gene match. The CDR3: CASSSTGLAGGREETQYF. CDR3 coding DNA: TGTGCCAGCAGCTCTACGGGACTAGCGGGAGGGCGGGAGGAGACCCAGTACTTC.

This clonotype showed up just a few times. The chain links TRBV14 to TRBJ1-2; D call uncertain. CDR3 length: 11 residues. Germline CDR1 is SGHDN and CDR2 is FVKESK. V dropped 0 bases and J dropped 5 bases, with 1 base sitting between them. The CDR3 loop is CASSQDYGYTF. CDR3 in DNA: TGTGCCAGCAGCCAAGATTATGGCTACACCTTC.

This sequence joins TRBV6-2 or TRBV6-3 and TRBJ2-2, with D unclear. The germline V gene has CDR1 MNHEY and CDR2 SVGEGT. The CDR3 runs 12 residues. The ends were cut back, 11 bases at V and 5 bases at J, with 12 bases in the middle. Here the CDR3 DNA reads TGTGCCGCAAGCCTATATACCGGGGAGCTGTTTTTT. Translated, it gives CAASLYTGELFF.

Only a few counts were recorded for this clonotype. The chain joins TRBV11-1 to TRBJ2-1; 12 nucleotides align to TRBD2. The germline V gene encodes CDR1 SGHAT and CDR2 FQDESV (reference sequence). This CDR3 contains 16 residues. V dropped 6 bases and J dropped 2; count of bases not matched to a gene: 5. The CDR3 DNA follows: TGTGCCAGCAGTCCACCTAGCGGGAGGGCCTACAATGAGCAGTTCTTC. Amino acid sequence: CASSPPSGRAYNEQFF.

The sample holds many counts of this clonotype. J is TRBJ2-1 and V is TRBV2; 9 bases fit TRBD1. Germline CDR1 SNHLY, CDR2 FYNNEI. After removal of 5 bases from V and 2 bases from J, the junction contained 1 base not matched to a gene. The CDR3 runs 14 residues. CDR3: CASSRTGAYNEQFF. CDR3 coding DNA: TGTGCCAGCAGTCGGACAGGGGCCTACAATGAGCAGTTCTTC.

The chain joins TRBV6-1 to TRBJ1-5; no firm D call. Germline V gene data show CDR1 as MNHNS and CDR2 as SASEGT. The CDR3 loop spans 13 amino acids. Trimming left V 7 bases short and J 6 bases short, with 13 bases between. The CDR3 coding sequence is TGTGCCAGCAACGACGGATATACTCAGCCCCAGCATTTT. Amino acids: CASNDGYTQPQHF.

This clonotype was detected only a few times. As DNA, the CDR3 is TGCGCCAGCAGCTGGCCCAGGACAGGGAAAAAAATGTCTGAAGCTTTCTTT. It is translated as CASSWPRTGKKMSEAFF. This chain uses TRBV5-1 with TRBJ1-1; 8 bases match TRBD1. V lost 3 bases and J lost 6; bases outside the gene matches: 16. Germline V gives CDR1 SGHRS, CDR2 YFSETQ. This CDR3 is 17 amino acids long.

The sample holds many counts of this clonotype. The CDR3 nucleotides are TGCGCCAGCAGCGGACCACAGGGGCGAGATCCTAGTTACGAGCAGTACTTC. This translates into CASSGPQGRDPSYEQYF. This sequence joins TRBV5-1 and TRBJ2-7; 7 bases are a match to TRBD1. CDR3 length: 17 amino acids. Germline CDR1 is SGHRS and CDR2 is YFSETQ. V was pared by 4 bases and J by 4 bases, with 17 bases of the junction left unmatched.